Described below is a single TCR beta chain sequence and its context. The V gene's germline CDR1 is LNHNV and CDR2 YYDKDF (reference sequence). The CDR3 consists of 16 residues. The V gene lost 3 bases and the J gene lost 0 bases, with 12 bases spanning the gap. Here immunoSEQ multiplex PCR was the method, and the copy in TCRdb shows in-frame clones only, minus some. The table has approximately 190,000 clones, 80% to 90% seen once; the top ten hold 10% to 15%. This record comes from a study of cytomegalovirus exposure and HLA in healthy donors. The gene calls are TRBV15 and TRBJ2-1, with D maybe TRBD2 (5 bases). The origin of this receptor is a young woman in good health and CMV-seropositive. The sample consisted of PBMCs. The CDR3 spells CATSSLARSSYNEQFF. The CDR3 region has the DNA TGTGCCACCAGCAGCTTAGCGAGGAGCTCCTACAATGAGCAGTTCTTC.